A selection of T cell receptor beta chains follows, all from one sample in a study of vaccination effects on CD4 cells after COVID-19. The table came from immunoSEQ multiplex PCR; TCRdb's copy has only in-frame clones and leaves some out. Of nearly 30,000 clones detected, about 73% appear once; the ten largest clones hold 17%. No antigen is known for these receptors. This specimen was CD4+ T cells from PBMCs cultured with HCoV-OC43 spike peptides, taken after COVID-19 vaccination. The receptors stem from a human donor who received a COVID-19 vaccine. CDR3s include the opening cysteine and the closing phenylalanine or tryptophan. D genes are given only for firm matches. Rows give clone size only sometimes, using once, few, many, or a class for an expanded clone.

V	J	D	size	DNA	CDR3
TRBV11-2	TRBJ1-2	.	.	TGTGCCAGCAGCTTAGCAGGGACTTATGGCTACACCTTC	CASSLAGTYGYTF
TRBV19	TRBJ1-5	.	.	TGTGCCAGTAGTCTGTGGGGGGCGCGGGCGGATCAGCCCCAGCATTTT	CASSLWGARADQPQHF
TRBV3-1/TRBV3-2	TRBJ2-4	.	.	TGTGCCAGCAGCCAAGAAAGTTACGGGGGATTAGCCAAAAACATTCAGTACTTC	CASSQESYGGLAKNIQYF
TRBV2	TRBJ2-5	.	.	TGTGCCAGCAGTGATGTCCCGGGACCGTTTGGGACCCAGTACTTC	CASSDVPGPFGTQYF
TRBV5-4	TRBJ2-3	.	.	TGTGCCAGCAGCCCCCCAGGGCCCCCGGGCACAGATACGCAGTATTTT	CASSPPGPPGTDTQYF
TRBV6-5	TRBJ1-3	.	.	TGTGCCACCAGGGACTCCGGAGGAGGAAACACCATATATTTT	CATRDSGGGNTIYF
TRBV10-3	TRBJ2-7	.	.	TGTGCCATCAGGCGTCCGGGAACCTACGAGCAGTACTTC	CAIRRPGTYEQYF
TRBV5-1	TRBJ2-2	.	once	TGCGCCAGCAGCTTGGCCCAGAGCACCGGGGAGCTGTTTTTT	CASSLAQSTGELFF
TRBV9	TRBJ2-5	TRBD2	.	TGTGCCAGCAGCGTAGCTACGACTAGCGGAGAGACCCAGTACTTC	CASSVATTSGETQYF
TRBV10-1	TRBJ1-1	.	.	TGCGCCAGCAGTGAGAAGAGGAGCGGGGAAGCTTTCTTT	CASSEKRSGEAFF
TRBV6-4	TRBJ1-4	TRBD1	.	TGTGCCAGCAGGGGGAGGGACAGATCAACTAATGAAAAACTGTTTTTT	CASRGRDRSTNEKLFF
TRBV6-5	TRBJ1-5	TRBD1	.	TGTGCCAGCAGTATTACAGGGGCCCAGCCCCAGCATTTT	CASSITGAQPQHF
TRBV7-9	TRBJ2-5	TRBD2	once	TGTGCCAGCAGCTTCCCAGCGGGGGGGCAGGAGACCCAGTACTTC	CASSFPAGGQETQYF
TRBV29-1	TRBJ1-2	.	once	TGCAGCGTTGAAAAGGGGGGAGGGTACAACTATGGCTACACCTTC	CSVEKGGGYNYGYTF
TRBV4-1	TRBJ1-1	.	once	TGCGCCAGCAGCCGGCCCGTGGGTAACACTGAAGCTTTCTTT	CASSRPVGNTEAFF